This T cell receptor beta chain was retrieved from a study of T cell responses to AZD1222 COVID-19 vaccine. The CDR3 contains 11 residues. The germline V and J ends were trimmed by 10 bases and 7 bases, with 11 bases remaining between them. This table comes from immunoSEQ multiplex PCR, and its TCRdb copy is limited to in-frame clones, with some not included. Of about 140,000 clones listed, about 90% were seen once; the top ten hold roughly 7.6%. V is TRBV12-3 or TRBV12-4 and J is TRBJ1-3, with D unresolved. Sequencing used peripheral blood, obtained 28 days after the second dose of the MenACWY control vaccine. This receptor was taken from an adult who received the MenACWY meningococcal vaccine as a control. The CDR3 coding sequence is TGTGCCACCCCAGGAGGGAACACCATATATTTT. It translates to CATPGGNTIYF.